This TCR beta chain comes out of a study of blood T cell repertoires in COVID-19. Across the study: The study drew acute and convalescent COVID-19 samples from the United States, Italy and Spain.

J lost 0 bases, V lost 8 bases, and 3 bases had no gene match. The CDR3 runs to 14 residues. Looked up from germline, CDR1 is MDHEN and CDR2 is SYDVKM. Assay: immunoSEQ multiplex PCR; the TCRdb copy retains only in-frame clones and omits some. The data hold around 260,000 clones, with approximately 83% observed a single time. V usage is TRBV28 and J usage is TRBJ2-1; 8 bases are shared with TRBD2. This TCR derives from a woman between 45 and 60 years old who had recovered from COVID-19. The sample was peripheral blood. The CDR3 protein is CASYSGSSYNEQFF. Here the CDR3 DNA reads TGTGCCAGCTACAGCGGGAGCTCCTACAATGAGCAGTTCTTC.